Presented here are 21 T cell receptor beta chains from one specimen sequenced in a study of control samples from healthy donors and cancer patients. Repertoires were generated with immunoSEQ multiplex PCR, while TCRdb's copy carries only in-frame clones and drops some. The sample has about 170,000 clones, around 92% seen once. The source material was blood. The receptors shown here come from a woman in her thirties in good health.

This clone was observed a single time. DNA for the CDR3: TGTGCCAGCAGTTACGGGGGTAGCGGGAGGGGTGATACGCAGTATTTT. Amino acids: CASSYGGSGRGDTQYF. The chain is built from TRBV6-5 and TRBJ2-3; 11 bases agree with TRBD2. This CDR3 region has 16 residues. The ends lost 2 bases at V and 6 bases at J; junction bases unmatched: 7. Germline V gene data show CDR1 as MNHEY and CDR2 as SVGAGI.

The rearrangement joins TRBV19 to TRBJ2-5, with D perhaps TRBD2 (5 bases). There are 13 residues in the CDR3. Germline V gene data show CDR1 as LNHDA and CDR2 as SQIVND (reference sequence). Deletions cut 3 bases from V and 3 bases from J, with 8 bases between. CDR3 sequence reads: CASSMGSKETQYF. DNA of the CDR3: TGTGCCAGTAGTATGGGGAGTAAAGAGACCCAGTACTTC.

The chain is built from TRBV9 and TRBJ1-1; D is unresolved. Trimming removed 1 base at V and 1 base at J, with 8 bases between. The CDR3 sequence is 14 residues long. Germline-derived CDR1 and CDR2 are SGDLS and YYNGEE. CDR3 loop: CASSVQPENTEAFF. CDR3 in DNA: TGTGCCAGCAGCGTACAGCCGGAGAACACTGAAGCTTTCTTT.

CDR3 sequence (DNA): TGTGCCAGCAGCTTAGTTTTGGGGGCTGATGAAGCTTTCTTT. This encodes CASSLVLGADEAFF. The rearrangement uses TRBV11-2 and TRBJ1-1; perhaps TRBD1 as D (6 bases). This CDR3 contains 14 residues. Trimming pared 1 base from V and 7 bases from J, leaving 13 bases between. CDR1 is SGHAT and CDR2 is FQNNGV in the germline V gene.

The V and J genes are TRBV29-1 and TRBJ1-4, with D possibly matching TRBD1 (5 bases). The CDR3 is 12 residues long. The V and J ends lost 4 bases and 8 bases respectively, with 11 bases between them. The germline V gene has CDR1 SQVTM and CDR2 ANQGSEA. The CDR3 nucleotides are TGCAGCGTTGCGGGGCTCGGGGAAAAACTGTTTTTT. Translated: CSVAGLGEKLFF. Full variable domain (outside the CDR3, taken from reference TRBV29-1 and TRBJ1-4): SAVISQKPSRDICQRGTSLTIQCQVDSQVTMMFWYRQQPGQSLTLIATANQGSEATYESGFVIDKFPISRPNLTFSTLTVSNMSPEDSSIYLCSVAGLGEKLFFGSGTQLSVL.

This chain links TRBV7-9 with TRBJ2-1; weak D call: TRBD2 (6 bases). The CDR3 has 15 residues. Germline CDR1 and CDR2: SEHNR and FQNEAQ (reference sequence). The ends were cut back, 6 bases at V and 6 bases at J, with 18 bases in the middle. Written as DNA, the CDR3 is TGTGCCAGCAGGATCGGGACTGCCGAGCCCAATGAGCAGTTCTTC. It encodes CASRIGTAEPNEQFF.

This clone was recorded once. This chain links TRBV10-1 with TRBJ2-7, with 10 nucleotides matching TRBD1. The germline V gene has CDR1 WNHNN and CDR2 SYGVQD (reference sequence). The V and J ends lost 6 bases and 4 bases, in that order; junction bases with no gene match: 9. This CDR3 is built from 15 residues. Here the CDR3 reads CASREPGQGLYEQYF. DNA for the CDR3: TGCGCCAGCAGGGAGCCGGGACAGGGGTTATACGAGCAGTACTTC.

The chain links TRBV7-2 to TRBJ2-7; D uncertain. Germline-derived CDR1 and CDR2 are SGHTA and FQGNSA. The V end lost 1 base, the J end lost 5 bases, and 6 bases lay between the germline ends. The CDR3 sequence is 12 residues long. The CDR3 region is CASSLGVNEQYF. The CDR3 DNA is TGTGCCAGCAGCTTAGGGGTAAACGAGCAGTACTTC.

The chain has TRBV11-3 and TRBJ2-1; TRBD2 matches at 8 bases. The CDR3 sequence is 17 residues long. V lost 5 bases, J lost 7 bases, and 16 bases stayed unmatched. CDR1 and CDR2 (germline): SGHNT, YENEEA. The CDR3 loop reads CASSPHVKREKWNEQFF. In DNA, the CDR3 is TGTGCCAGCAGCCCTCATGTCAAGCGGGAGAAGTGGAATGAGCAGTTCTTC.

J is TRBJ1-1 and V is TRBV18; D perhaps matches TRBD1 (6 bases). The CDR3 spans 15 residues. Trimming took off 3 bases at V and 0 bases at J, with 11 bases between the two ends. The germline V gene encodes CDR1 KGHSH and CDR2 LQKENI. CDR3 protein: CASSPSGAMNTEAFF. CDR3 coding DNA: TGTGCCAGCTCACCGTCGGGGGCCATGAACACTGAAGCTTTCTTT.

CDR3 region: CASSEDRGHILAKNIQYF. The CDR3 DNA follows: TGTGCCAGCAGTGAGGACAGGGGGCACATATTAGCCAAAAACATTCAGTACTTC. This chain uses TRBV25-1 with TRBJ2-4, with 11 bases identical to TRBD1. This CDR3 is 18 amino acids long. With V trimmed by 3 bases and J by 0 bases, 7 bases remained unmatched. From germline, CDR1 is MGHDK and CDR2 SYGVNS.

The rearrangement joins TRBV29-1 to TRBJ2-5, with D hard to call. There are 12 residues in the CDR3. Germline values: CDR1 SQVTM, CDR2 ANQGSEA. Trimming cost V 2 bases and J 4 bases, with 8 bases left between them. CDR3 loop: CSVEKVGETQYF. The CDR3 DNA follows: TGCAGCGTTGAAAAGGTAGGAGAGACCCAGTACTTC.

V gene TRBV5-1 combines with J gene TRBJ2-3; no clear D. The germline V gene has CDR1 SGHRS and CDR2 YFSETQ. Trimming cost V 4 bases and J 0 bases, with 6 bases left between them. This CDR3 comprises 13 residues. Written as DNA, the CDR3 is TGCGCCAGCAGCGGGGATAGCACAGATACGCAGTATTTT. Protein: CASSGDSTDTQYF.

This clone was found once. The genes are TRBV27 and TRBJ2-7, with TRBD1 as a possible D gene (6 bases). This CDR3 is 15 amino acids long. The V end lost 5 bases, the J end lost 4 bases, and 18 bases lay between the germline ends. Per the germline V gene, CDR1 is MNHEY and CDR2 is SMNVEV (reference sequence). The CDR3 DNA reads TGTGCCAGCAGTCGCCCCGCGTTACAGGGATACGAGCAGTACTTC. This translates into CASSRPALQGYEQYF.

This chain links TRBV7-9 with TRBJ2-5; tentatively, D is TRBD1 (6 bases). Germline lookup yields CDR1 SEHNR and CDR2 FQNEAQ (reference sequence). The CDR3 is made up of 15 amino acids. Trimming removed 5 bases at V and 5 bases at J, with 18 bases between. The DNA of the CDR3 is TGTGCCAGCAGCGACGGTGATGTCAGGGGTGAGACCCAGTACTTC. Its translation: CASSDGDVRGETQYF. The whole variable domain, filled in from reference TRBV7-9 and TRBJ2-5, reads DTGVSQNPRHKITKRGQNVTFRCDPISEHNRLYWYRQTLGQGPEFLTYFQNEAQLEKSRLLSDRFSAERPKGSFSTLEIQRTEQGDSAMYLCASSDGDVRGETQYFGPGTRLLVL.

The chain couples TRBV6-6 to TRBJ1-1; 8 bases are a match to TRBD1. CDR1 and CDR2 from the germline V gene are MNHNY and SVGAGI (reference sequence). The ends lost 2 bases at V and 6 bases at J; junction bases unmatched: 2. The CDR3 extends over 13 amino acids. CDR3 sequence: CASSYEQGAEAFF. The CDR3 region has the DNA TGTGCCAGCAGTTACGAACAGGGGGCTGAAGCTTTCTTT.

The chain links TRBV19 to TRBJ1-1, with D perhaps TRBD1 (6 bases). The CDR3 has 13 residues. CDR1 and CDR2 from the germline V gene are LNHDA and SQIVND (reference sequence). V was shortened by 3 bases and J by 5 bases, with 10 bases between the two germline ends. The CDR3 region is CASSIQGRTEAFF. The CDR3 DNA reads as TGTGCCAGTAGTATCCAGGGGCGGACTGAAGCTTTCTTT.

The rearrangement uses TRBV2 and TRBJ1-5; D not resolved. Germline values: CDR1 SNHLY, CDR2 FYNNEI. The CDR3 sequence is 14 residues long. V was cut by 1 base and J by 3 bases, with 7 bases left in between. CDR3 DNA sequence: TGTGCCAGCAGTGAAGGAGATTACAATCAGCCCCAGCATTTT. It specifies CASSEGDYNQPQHF.

On this clone itself: In the same sample, other DNA sequences code for this CDR3. CDR3 sequence reads: CAWSVTGGQPQHF. The CDR3 DNA follows: TGTGCCTGGAGTGTAACAGGGGGACAGCCCCAGCATTTT. J is TRBJ1-5 and V is TRBV30; 8 nucleotides line up with TRBD1. Germline lookup yields CDR1 GTSNPN and CDR2 SVGIG (reference sequence). J lost 7 bases, V lost 0 bases, and 2 bases had no gene match. This CDR3 is built from 13 residues.

Remarks on this clone: Distinct nucleotide sequences in the sample also encode this CDR3. The CDR3 loop is CASSVGGSGANVLTF. Written as DNA, the CDR3 is TGTGCCAGCAGCGTAGGAGGGTCTGGGGCCAACGTCCTGACTTTC. The rearrangement links TRBV9 to TRBJ2-6; a possible D gene is TRBD2 (5 bases). Between the trimmed V and J ends, which lost 0 bases and 1 base, there was a span of 5 bases. The V gene's germline CDR1 is SGDLS and CDR2 YYNGEE. The CDR3 length is 15 residues. Supplemented by reference TRBV9 and TRBJ2-6, the full variable domain reads DSGVTQTPKHLITATGQRVTLRCSPRSGDLSVYWYQQSLDQGLQFLIQYYNGEERAKGNILERFSAQQFPDLHSELNLSSLELGDSALYFCASSVGGSGANVLTFGAGSRLTVL.

This rearrangement joins TRBV5-1 to TRBJ2-5; perhaps TRBD1 as D (6 bases). Germline V gives CDR1 SGHRS, CDR2 YFSETQ. Trimming shortened V by 1 base and J by 2 bases, and 9 bases separated the two germline ends. This CDR3 has 14 amino acids. In DNA, the CDR3 is TGCGCCAGCAGCTTGACAGGGTCGCAAGAGACCCAGTACTTC. This translates into CASSLTGSQETQYF. Looking up the rest from reference TRBV5-1 and TRBJ2-5 gives the full variable domain: KAGVTQTPRYLIKTRGQQVTLSCSPISGHRSVSWYQQTPGQGLQFLFEYFSETQRNKGNFPGRFSGRQFSNSRSEMNVSTLELGDSALYLCASSLTGSQETQYFGPGTRLLVL.